This T cell receptor (beta chain) derives from a study of cytomegalovirus exposure and HLA in healthy donors. Study observations and caveats: Later on, an analysis found that several of the most significant clusters appeared to be linked to common viral pathogens, which included parvovirus B19. TCR beta V- and J-gene trimming, according to a later analysis, was linked to a missense DCLRE1C variant. It was assumed in the presence/absence analyses that sequencing depth was roughly uniform across donors. Analyzed later, most CMV-associated TCR beta chains appeared HLA-restricted.

The length of the CDR3 is 15 residues. Germline trimming cut 0 bases from V and 5 bases from J; bases unmatched to any gene: 6. Germline V gene sequence: CDR1 SGHVS, CDR2 FQNEAQ. For this clone: Its target is unknown.

60 Vbeta and 13 Jbeta primers were used in PCR. Sequenced by immunoSEQ multiplex PCR; TCRdb stores in-frame clones only, minus some. The table has 130,000 to 150,000 clones, approximately 80% seen once; the top ten hold more than 3%. This sequence joins TRBV7-8 and TRBJ1-1, with 7 bases fitting TRBD1. The sequencing sample was made of PBMCs. This TCR came from a man aged 18-30 years in good health and CMV-seronegative. The DNA for the CDR3 is TGTGCCAGCAGCTTAGCTTGGACAGGTGGAACTGAAGCTTTCTTT. Translated: CASSLAWTGGTEAFF.